This entry concerns a single TCR beta chain. The target antigen is unknown. Blood, 2.5 ml, was drawn per donor. Germline CDR1 PRHDT, CDR2 FYEKMQ (reference sequence). The CDR3 has 17 residues. Following a re-call of the 5' RACE reads, TCRdb has one entry per CDR3 protein and lacks DNA. The listing contains about 300,000 distinct CDR3 sequences. The data are from a study of monozygotic twins with inflammatory bowel disease. Study-level results: Against healthy co-twins, IBD patients had lower TCRbeta diversity (measured by inverse Simpson). Similarity of repertoires did not differ between concordant and discordant twins, possibly from limited power. Relative to healthy twins, IBD patients had fewer clonotypes in common with others, a gap that was especially apparent with disease activity.

The receptor was derived from a human donor with ulcerative colitis or Crohn's disease, or a healthy co-twin of an affected twin (not recorded which). This chain links TRBV13 with TRBJ2-1; TCRdb's D call, TRBD2, is unchecked because there is no DNA. Sequencing was carried out using blood. The CDR3 protein is CASSLDSQREGYNEQFF. Together with reference TRBV13 and TRBJ2-1, the CDR3 gives the full variable domain: AAGVIQSPRHLIKEKRETATLKCYPIPRHDTVYWYQQGPGQDPQFLISFYEKMQSDKGSIPDRFSAQQFSDYHSELNMSSLELGDSALYFCASSLDSQREGYNEQFFGPGTRLTVL.